Listed below are T cell receptor beta chains from one sample, sequenced in a study of PD-1 blockade in classical Hodgkin lymphoma. The protocol was immunoSEQ multiplex PCR, while the TCRdb copy is restricted to in-frame clones and leaves out a portion. This sample has some 22,000 clones; over 65% occur once, and the top ten carry 19%. Sample: peripheral blood mononuclear cells (PBMCs), taken before the fourth cycle of nivolumab. These receptors all stem from a human donor with classical Hodgkin lymphoma. The CDR3 runs from the conserved cysteine through the conserved F or W. The order of the fields is D gene, CDR3 length, clone size, J gene, V gene, CDR3 protein, CDR3 DNA. A D gene is named only where the DNA matches it firmly. Clone size is stated in some rows and not others, as once, few, many or a class when expanded.

-	15	few	TRBJ2-1	TRBV7-9	CASSPRGSQMNEQFF	TGTGCCAGCAGCCCACGGGGCAGTCAAATGAATGAGCAGTTCTTC
TRBD1	14	-	TRBJ1-4	TRBV15	CATSTGTGDEKLFF	TGTGCCACCAGTACCGGGACAGGGGATGAAAAACTGTTTTTT
-	13	-	TRBJ1-2	TRBV7-8	CASSRGRTYGYTF	TGTGCCAGCAGCCGGGGACGGACCTATGGCTACACCTTC
TRBD2	12	once	TRBJ2-7	TRBV28	CASRGTSGGRYF	TGTGCCAGCAGGGGGACTAGCGGGGGTCGGTACTTC
TRBD2	17	few	TRBJ2-1	TRBV28	CASSFSQLASWDNEQFF	TGTGCCAGCAGTTTTTCCCAACTAGCGTCATGGGACAATGAGCAGTTCTTC
-	14	-	TRBJ1-6	TRBV6-5	CASSGSSYNSPLHF	TGTGCCAGCAGTGGGTCCTCCTATAATTCACCCCTCCACTTT
TRBD2	12	-	TRBJ2-7	TRBV27	CASSKGLAEQYF	TGTGCCAGCAGTAAGGGACTAGCGGAGCAGTACTTC
-	14	-	TRBJ2-3	TRBV19	CASSMVGVADTQYF	TGTGCCAGTAGTATGGTGGGAGTGGCAGATACGCAGTATTTT
-	12	-	TRBJ2-3	TRBV6-6	CASSGNADTQYF	TGTGCCAGCAGTGGGAACGCAGATACGCAGTATTTT
-	15	-	TRBJ2-7	TRBV7-8	CASSPVGGVDYEQYF	TGTGCCAGCAGCCCGGTCGGAGGGGTAGACTACGAGCAGTACTTC
-	14	-	TRBJ1-3	TRBV19	CASSMREFGNTIYF	TGTGCCAGTAGTATGAGGGAGTTTGGAAACACCATATATTTT
-	14	few	TRBJ2-1	TRBV19	CASSMEPGALEQFF	TGTGCCAGTAGTATGGAGCCAGGGGCGCTTGAGCAGTTCTTC
-	14	-	TRBJ2-2	TRBV19	CASSIAANTGELFF	TGTGCCAGTAGTATCGCCGCAAACACCGGGGAGCTGTTTTTT
TRBD2	18	-	TRBJ2-1	TRBV7-2	CASRMSGRALNSYNEQFF	TGTGCCAGCAGAATGAGCGGGAGGGCCCTAAACTCCTACAATGAGCAGTTCTTC
TRBD2	16	-	TRBJ2-3	TRBV18	CASSPLAGGLSDTQYF	TGTGCCAGCTCACCACTAGCGGGAGGTCTTTCAGATACGCAGTATTTT
-	16	once	TRBJ2-2	TRBV4-1	CASSQAGTGNTGELFF	TGCGCCAGCAGCCAAGCCGGGACGGGGAACACCGGGGAGCTGTTTTTT
-	16	-	TRBJ2-1	TRBV15	CATSRLPGRDHNEQFF	TGTGCCACCAGCAGGCTCCCCGGGCGGGACCACAATGAGCAGTTCTTC
-	11	-	TRBJ1-2	TRBV4-2	CASRSGLGYTF	TGTGCCAGCAGGTCAGGCTTAGGCTACACCTTC
-	14	once	TRBJ2-7	TRBV4-1	CASSLGAGPYEQYF	TGCGCCAGCAGCCTCGGGGCGGGCCCCTACGAGCAGTACTTC
-	13	-	TRBJ2-3	TRBV7-2	CASSETWTDTQYF	TGTGCCAGCAGCGAGACCTGGACAGATACGCAGTATTTT
-	14	-	TRBJ2-7	TRBV15	CATSRAAGLYEQYF	TGTGCCACCAGCAGAGCGGCGGGACTGTACGAGCAGTACTTC
TRBD2	15	once	TRBJ2-5	TRBV6-1	CASSELGGRGETQYF	TGTGCCAGCAGTGAGCTAGGCGGGAGGGGAGAGACCCAGTACTTC
-	13	once	TRBJ2-2	TRBV19	CASSGQGLGELFF	TGTGCCAGTAGTGGGCAGGGCCTCGGGGAGCTGTTTTTT
-	16	-	TRBJ2-5	TRBV18	CASSPKGTPNRETQYF	TGTGCCAGCTCACCTAAAGGGACGCCTAATAGGGAGACCCAGTACTTC
TRBD2	18	-	TRBJ2-3	TRBV5-1	CASSRSTNGRASTDTQYF	TGCGCCAGCAGCCGGTCAACCAACGGGAGGGCTAGCACAGATACGCAGTATTTT
-	13	-	TRBJ1-1	TRBV7-2	CASSPRGNTEAFF	TGTGCCAGCAGCCCGAGGGGTAACACTGAAGCTTTCTTT
TRBD1	16	-	TRBJ1-6	TRBV5-6	CASQERGRAYNSPLHF	TGTGCCAGCCAGGAGAGGGGGCGCGCCTATAATTCACCCCTCCACTTT